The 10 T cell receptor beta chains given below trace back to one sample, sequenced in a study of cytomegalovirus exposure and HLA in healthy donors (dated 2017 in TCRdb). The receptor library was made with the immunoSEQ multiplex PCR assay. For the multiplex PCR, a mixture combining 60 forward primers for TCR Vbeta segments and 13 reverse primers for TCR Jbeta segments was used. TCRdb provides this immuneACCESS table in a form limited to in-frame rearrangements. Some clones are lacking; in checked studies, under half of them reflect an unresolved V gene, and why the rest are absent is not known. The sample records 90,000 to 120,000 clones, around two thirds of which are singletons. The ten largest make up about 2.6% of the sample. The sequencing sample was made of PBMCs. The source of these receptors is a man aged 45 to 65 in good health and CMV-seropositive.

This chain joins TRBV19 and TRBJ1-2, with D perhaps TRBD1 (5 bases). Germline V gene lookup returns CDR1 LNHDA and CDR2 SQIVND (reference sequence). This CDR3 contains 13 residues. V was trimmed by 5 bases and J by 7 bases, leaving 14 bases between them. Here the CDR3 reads CASSVRDLGGYTF. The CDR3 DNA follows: TGTGCCAGTAGTGTCCGGGACTTAGGTGGCTACACCTTC.

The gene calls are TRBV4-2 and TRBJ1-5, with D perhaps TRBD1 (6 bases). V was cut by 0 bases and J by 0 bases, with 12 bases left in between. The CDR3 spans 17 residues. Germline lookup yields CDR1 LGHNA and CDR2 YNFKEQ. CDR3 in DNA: TGTGCCAGCAGCCAAGATGTCCCAGGGGTTAGCAATCAGCCCCAGCATTTT. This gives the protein CASSQDVPGVSNQPQHF.

CDR3 DNA sequence: TGTGCCTGGAGTGTAGGGCTAGCGGGAGATGAGCAGTTCTTC. Translation gives CAWSVGLAGDEQFF. V is TRBV30 and J is TRBJ2-1, with 10 bases identical to TRBD2. Trimming at V came to 0 bases and at J to 8 bases, leaving 4 bases not matched to a gene. Looked up from germline, CDR1 is GTSNPN and CDR2 is SVGIG (reference sequence). The CDR3 contains 14 residues.

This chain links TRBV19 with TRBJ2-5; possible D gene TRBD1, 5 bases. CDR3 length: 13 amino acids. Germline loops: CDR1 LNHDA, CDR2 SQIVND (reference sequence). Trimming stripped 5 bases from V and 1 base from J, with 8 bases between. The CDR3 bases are TGTGCCAGTAGTCCCACAGGCCAAGAGACCCAGTACTTC. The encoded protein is CASSPTGQETQYF.

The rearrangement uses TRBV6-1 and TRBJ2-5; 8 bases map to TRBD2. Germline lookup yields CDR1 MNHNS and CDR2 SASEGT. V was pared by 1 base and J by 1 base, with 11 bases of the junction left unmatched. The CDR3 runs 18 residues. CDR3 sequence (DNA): TGTGCCAGCAGTGAAGGGGTCACGGCTAGCGGGTTCCAAGAGACCCAGTACTTC. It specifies CASSEGVTASGFQETQYF.

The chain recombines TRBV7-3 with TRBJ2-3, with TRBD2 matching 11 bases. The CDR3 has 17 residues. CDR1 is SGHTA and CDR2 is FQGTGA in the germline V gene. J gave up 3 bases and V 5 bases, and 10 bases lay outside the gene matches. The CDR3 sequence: CASSPELAGVKTDTQYF. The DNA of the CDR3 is TGTGCCAGCAGCCCCGAACTAGCGGGAGTAAAGACAGATACGCAGTATTTT.

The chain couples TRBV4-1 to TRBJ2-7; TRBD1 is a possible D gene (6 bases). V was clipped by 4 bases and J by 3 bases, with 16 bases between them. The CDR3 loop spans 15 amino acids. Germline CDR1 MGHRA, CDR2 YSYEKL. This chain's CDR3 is CASSPDQGSGYEQYF. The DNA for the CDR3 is TGCGCCAGCAGCCCCGACCAGGGGAGCGGCTACGAGCAGTACTTC.

CDR3 loop: CASSLGEAANTEAFF. CDR3 DNA: TGCGCCAGCAGCTTGGGAGAGGCAGCCAACACTGAAGCTTTCTTT. The chain combines TRBV5-1 with TRBJ1-1; no firm D call. The CDR3 loop spans 15 amino acids. The V and J ends lost 0 bases and 2 bases respectively, with 11 bases between them. Germline V lookup: CDR1 SGHRS, CDR2 YFSETQ.

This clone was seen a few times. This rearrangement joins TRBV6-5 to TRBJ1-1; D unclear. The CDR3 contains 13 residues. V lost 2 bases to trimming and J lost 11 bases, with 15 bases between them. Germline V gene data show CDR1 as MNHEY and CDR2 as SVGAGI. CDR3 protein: CASSYPRARQAFF. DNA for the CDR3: TGTGCCAGCAGTTACCCGCGAGCGCGTCAGGCTTTCTTT.

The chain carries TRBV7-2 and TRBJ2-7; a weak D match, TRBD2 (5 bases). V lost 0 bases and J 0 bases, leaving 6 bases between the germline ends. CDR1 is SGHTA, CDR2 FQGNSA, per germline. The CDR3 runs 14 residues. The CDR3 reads CASSLAGSSYEQYF. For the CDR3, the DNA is TGTGCCAGCAGCTTAGCGGGGAGCTCCTACGAGCAGTACTTC.